These T cell receptor beta chains were read from a single sample in a study of T cell changes during pregnancy in multiple sclerosis. Only in-frame clones appear in the TCRdb table, and some are missing; sequencing was by immunoSEQ multiplex PCR. This table has more than 70,000 clones, approximately 89% appearing once. This sample comprised peripheral blood, obtained before pregnancy. The origin of the receptors is a female donor with multiple sclerosis, enrolled in a pregnancy study. Each CDR3 is given without its conserved first and last residue.

j_call: TRBJ2-3
v_call: TRBV4-2
cdr3_length: 16
cdr3_aa: ASSQDKGGLAFPSTQY

j_call: TRBJ1-2
v_call: TRBV10-2
cdr3_length: 13
cdr3_aa: ASSPKTTGIYGYT

j_call: TRBJ1-2
v_call: TRBV18
cdr3_length: 13
cdr3_aa: ASSPRQLANYGYT

j_call: TRBJ2-7
v_call: TRBV15
cdr3_length: 16
cdr3_aa: ATSRGILSSESSYEQY

j_call: TRBJ1-4
v_call: TRBV28
cdr3_length: 11
cdr3_aa: ASLRTTSEKLF

j_call: TRBJ2-1
v_call: TRBV4-1
cdr3_length: 12
cdr3_aa: ASSLIHFGGKQF

j_call: TRBJ1-4
v_call: TRBV7-2
cdr3_length: 13
cdr3_aa: ASSSGQGVYEKLF

j_call: TRBJ1-5
v_call: TRBV21-1
cdr3_length: 16
cdr3_aa: ATIRDDRAYREGQPQH

j_call: TRBJ2-5
v_call: TRBV5-1
cdr3_length: 11
cdr3_aa: ASSSFSQETQY

j_call: TRBJ2-7
v_call: TRBV30
cdr3_length: 11
cdr3_aa: AWSRGFSYEQY

j_call: TRBJ2-1
v_call: TRBV7-7
cdr3_length: 14
cdr3_aa: ASSFGLAGSRDEQF

j_call: TRBJ1-1
v_call: TRBV5-1
cdr3_length: 12
cdr3_aa: ASSAGQAGPEAF

j_call: TRBJ2-7
v_call: TRBV11-2
cdr3_length: 15
cdr3_aa: ASSLGHITSTSYEQY

j_call: TRBJ1-5
v_call: TRBV2
cdr3_length: 14
cdr3_aa: ASLRDRGRDNQPQH

j_call: TRBJ2-3
v_call: TRBV5-5
cdr3_length: 11
cdr3_aa: ASSLDRGDTQY

j_call: TRBJ2-4
v_call: TRBV28
cdr3_length: 12
cdr3_aa: ASSLRDRENIQY

j_call: TRBJ2-7
v_call: TRBV29-1
cdr3_length: 11
cdr3_aa: SVHWTLGDEQY

j_call: TRBJ2-3
v_call: TRBV6-5
cdr3_length: 12
cdr3_aa: ASSYGPGENTQY

j_call: TRBJ1-3
v_call: TRBV18
cdr3_length: 12
cdr3_aa: ASSPPTGGNTIY

j_call: TRBJ1-4
v_call: TRBV18
cdr3_length: 16
cdr3_aa: ASSLTGTGGFANEKLF

j_call: TRBJ2-7
v_call: TRBV12-2
cdr3_length: 15
cdr3_aa: ASRLRPMTGFGYEQY

j_call: TRBJ2-1
v_call: TRBV11-2
cdr3_length: 15
cdr3_aa: ASSLGPGDRSYNEQF

j_call: TRBJ2-4
v_call: TRBV5-8
cdr3_length: 11
cdr3_aa: ASSLPWTGGLG

j_call: TRBJ1-2
v_call: TRBV19
cdr3_length: 12
cdr3_aa: ASSTGSPNYGYT

j_call: TRBJ2-3
v_call: TRBV2
cdr3_length: 15
cdr3_aa: ASRGLAGGASTDTQY

j_call: TRBJ2-2
v_call: TRBV11-3
cdr3_length: 15
cdr3_aa: ASSLKRLAGSTGELF

j_call: TRBJ2-3
v_call: TRBV5-1
cdr3_length: 15
cdr3_aa: ASSSLTPSGPTDTQY